This T cell receptor beta chain was retrieved from a study of blood T cell repertoires in COVID-19. At the level of the study: The samples span acute and convalescent COVID-19 from the United States, Italy and Spain. Sources were T cells, B-cell-depleted T cells, or PBMCs; the material itself was cDNA or gDNA.

Source study methods: Scientists estimated how many nucleated cells there were by amplifying reference gene primers. Clones were read by immunoSEQ multiplex PCR, and TCRdb kept only the in-frame ones, dropping some. The V and J calls and the clone size are those of that table, but D and trimming were determined from the DNA. This sample carries 190,000 or so clones, roughly four fifths of them seen once, and the ten largest clones take approximately 13%. Germline-derived CDR1 and CDR2 are KGHSH and LQKENI. This CDR3 comprises 16 residues. With 3 bases clipped from V and 3 bases from J, the junction kept 3 bases outside the gene matches.

Sample: peripheral blood. The TCR sequence derives from a man aged 45-65 years who had recovered from COVID-19. J is TRBJ2-2 and V is TRBV18; TRBD1 matches at 11 bases. The CDR3 reads CASSPSGQGDTGELFF. CDR3 coding DNA: TGTGCCAGCTCACCGTCGGGACAGGGGGACACCGGGGAGCTGTTTTTT. The variable domain in full, with the rest retrieved from reference TRBV18 and TRBJ2-2, is NAGVMQNPRHLVRRRGQEARLRCSPMKGHSHVYWYRQLPEEGLKFMVYLQKENIIDESGMPKERFSAEFPKEGPSILRIQQVVRGDSAAYFCASSPSGQGDTGELFFGEGSRLTVL.